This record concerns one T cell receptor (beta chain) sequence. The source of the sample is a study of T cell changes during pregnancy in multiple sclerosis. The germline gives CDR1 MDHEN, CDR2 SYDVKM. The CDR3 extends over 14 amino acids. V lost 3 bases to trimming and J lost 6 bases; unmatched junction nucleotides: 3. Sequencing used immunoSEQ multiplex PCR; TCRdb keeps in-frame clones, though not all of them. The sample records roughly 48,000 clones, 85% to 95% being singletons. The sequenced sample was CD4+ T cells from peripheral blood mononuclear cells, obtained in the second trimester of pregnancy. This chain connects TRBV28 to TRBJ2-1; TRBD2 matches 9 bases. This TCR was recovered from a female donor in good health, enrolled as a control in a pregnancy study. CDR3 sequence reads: CASSLGGGANEQFF. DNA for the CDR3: TGTGCCAGCAGTTTGGGCGGGGGGGCCAATGAGCAGTTCTTC.